One TCR beta chain is described in this entry. Its antigen is as yet unknown. The data derive from a study of vaccination effects on CD4 cells after COVID-19. CDR3 length: 15 residues. Germline loops: CDR1 MNHEY, CDR2 SVGAGI. The ends were cut back, 6 bases at V and 5 bases at J, with 19 bases in the middle. Assay: immunoSEQ multiplex PCR; the TCRdb copy retains only in-frame clones and omits some. Here the sample spans about 59,000 clones, 75% to 85% being singletons. Antigen-specific CD4+ T cells were expanded (with viral peptide pools) by the ViraFEST assay ahead of sequencing. Researchers isolated CD4+ T cells once around 11 days of culture had elapsed. All study participants received two doses of BNT162b2 or mRNA-1273 vaccine.

The chain joins TRBV6-5 to TRBJ1-2; D is perhaps TRBD1 (6 bases). This specimen consisted of CD4+ T cells from PBMCs cultured with HCoV-OC43 spike peptides, obtained after COVID-19 vaccination. The subset: HCoV-OC43 spike overlapping peptide pool stimulation. This TCR was sampled from a human donor who received a COVID-19 vaccine. The CDR3 DNA reads as TGTGCCAGCAGGCAACTACGACAGGAATTATATGGCTACACCTTC. The encoded protein is CASRQLRQELYGYTF.